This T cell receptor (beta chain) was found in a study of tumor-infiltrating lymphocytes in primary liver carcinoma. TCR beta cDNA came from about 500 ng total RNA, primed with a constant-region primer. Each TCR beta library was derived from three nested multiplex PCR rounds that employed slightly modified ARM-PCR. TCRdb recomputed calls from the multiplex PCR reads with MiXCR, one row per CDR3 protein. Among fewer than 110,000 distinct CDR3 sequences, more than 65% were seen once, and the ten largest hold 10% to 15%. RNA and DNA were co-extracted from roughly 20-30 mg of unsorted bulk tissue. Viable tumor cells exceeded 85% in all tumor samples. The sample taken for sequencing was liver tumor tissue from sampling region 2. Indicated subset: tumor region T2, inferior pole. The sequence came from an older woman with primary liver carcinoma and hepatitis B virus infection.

The CDR3: CASNTRRQGKIEAFF. In DNA, the CDR3 is TGTGCCAGCAACACCCGCAGACAGGGAAAAATTGAAGCTTTCTTT. The chain employs TRBV6-1 and TRBJ1-1; TRBD1 agrees at 7 bases. The CDR3 extends over 15 amino acids. Unmatched junction bases numbered 15, after V lost 7 bases and J lost 7 bases. The V gene's germline CDR1 is MNHNS and CDR2 SASEGT.